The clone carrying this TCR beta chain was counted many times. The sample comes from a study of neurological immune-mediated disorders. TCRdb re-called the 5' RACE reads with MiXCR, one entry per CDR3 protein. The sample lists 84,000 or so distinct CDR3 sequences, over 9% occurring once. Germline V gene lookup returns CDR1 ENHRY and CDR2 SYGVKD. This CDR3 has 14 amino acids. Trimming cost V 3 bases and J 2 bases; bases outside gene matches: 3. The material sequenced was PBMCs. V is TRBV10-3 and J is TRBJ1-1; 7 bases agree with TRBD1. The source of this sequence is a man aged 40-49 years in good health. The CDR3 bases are TGTGCCATCAGTGATTACAGGGGTAACACTGAAGCTTTCTTT. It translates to CAISDYRGNTEAFF.